The 22 T cell receptor beta chains listed next were all sequenced from one sample in a study of OX40 agonist ivuxolimab in advanced cancers. Measured with immunoSEQ multiplex PCR; TCRdb has only the in-frame clones, and not every one. The sample shows 55,000 to 70,000 clones, around four fifths of them seen only once. Material: CD4+ or CD8+ T cells sorted from blood, obtained in a trial of the OX40 agonist ivuxolimab. The origin of the receptors is an adult with an advanced solid tumor such as melanoma, head and neck, liver or kidney cancer.

This chain connects TRBV29-1 to TRBJ2-7, with D hard to call. The V gene lost 3 bases and the J gene lost 3 bases, with 9 bases spanning the gap. This CDR3 is built from 12 residues. The germline V gene encodes CDR1 SQVTM and CDR2 ANQGSEA. The CDR3 is CSVEVGYYEQYF. CDR3 nucleotide sequence: TGCAGCGTTGAGGTAGGGTACTACGAGCAGTACTTC.

This clone appeared a single time. V gene TRBV27 combines with J gene TRBJ2-1; 10 bases line up with TRBD2. This CDR3 comprises 15 residues. After removal of 6 bases from V and 5 bases from J, the junction contained 7 bases not matched to a gene. Germline V gene sequence: CDR1 MNHEY, CDR2 SMNVEV (reference sequence). The CDR3: CASRGLAGDNNEQFF. The CDR3 coding sequence is TGTGCCAGCAGAGGCCTAGCGGGAGACAACAATGAGCAGTTCTTC.

This rearrangement joins TRBV7-9 to TRBJ2-3; 7 nucleotides align to TRBD2. Losses at the gene ends were 3 bases for V and 4 bases for J; bases not matched to a gene: 7. Per the germline V gene, CDR1 is SEHNR and CDR2 is FQNEAQ (reference sequence). The CDR3 runs 15 residues. In nucleotides, the CDR3 is TGTGCCAGCAGCTTGAGCGGGGCTGGAGCAGATACGCAGTATTTT. Translating gives CASSLSGAGADTQYF.

The chain carries TRBV18 and TRBJ2-3; 8 nucleotides agree with TRBD2. The V gene end was trimmed by 4 bases and the J gene end by 1 base; junction bases not matched to a gene: 1. The CDR3 spans 14 residues. Germline lookup yields CDR1 KGHSH and CDR2 LQKENI. As DNA, the CDR3 is TGTGCCAGCTCACAGACTAGCGGCACAGATACGCAGTATTTT. This sequence encodes CASSQTSGTDTQYF.

The chain recombines TRBV5-6 with TRBJ1-1; 8 positions agree with TRBD1. V lost 4 bases to trimming and J lost 6 bases; unmatched junction nucleotides: 8. CDR3 length: 14 amino acids. Germline CDR1 SGHDT, CDR2 YYEEEE. CDR3 amino acids: CASSPAGGSPEAFF. The CDR3 DNA sequence: TGTGCCAGCAGCCCAGCAGGGGGCAGCCCTGAAGCTTTCTTT.

The V and J genes are TRBV5-4 and TRBJ2-7; D is perhaps TRBD1 (6 bases). The CDR3 covers 14 residues. The ends were cut back, 0 bases at V and 0 bases at J, with 7 bases in the middle. CDR1 is SGHNT, CDR2 YYREEE, per germline (reference sequence). DNA of the CDR3: TGTGCCAGCAGCTTGGGGGACAACTCCTACGAGCAGTACTTC. Its protein is CASSLGDNSYEQYF. Full variable domain (rest looked up from reference TRBV5-4 and TRBJ2-7): ETGVTQSPTHLIKTRGQQVTLRCSSQSGHNTVSWYQQALGQGPQFIFQYYREEENGRGNFPPRFSGLQFPNYSSELNVNALELDDSALYLCASSLGDNSYEQYFGPGTRLTVT.

The rearrangement uses TRBV25-1 and TRBJ2-1; tentatively, D is TRBD2 (6 bases). With 5 bases removed from V and 12 bases from J, the gap between germline ends came to 23 bases. The CDR3 totals 15 residues. From germline, CDR1 is MGHDK and CDR2 SYGVNS. The CDR3 loop is CASSKGQGLWNLQFF. The CDR3 coding sequence is TGTGCCAGCAGTAAGGGTCAGGGACTCTGGAATTTGCAGTTCTTC.

CDR3 bases: TGTGCCAGCAGTGAGGTTGTCAACACCATATATTTT. Its translation: CASSEVVNTIYF. The chain combines TRBV6-6 with TRBJ1-3; D is ambiguous. The V gene lost 5 bases and the J gene lost 7 bases, with 9 bases spanning the gap. The CDR3 consists of 12 residues. CDR1 and CDR2 (germline): MNHNY, SVGAGI (reference sequence).

The V call is TRBV5-1, the J call TRBJ2-7, with TRBD2 matching over 8 bases. The trim removed 3 bases at V and 4 bases at J, leaving 9 bases unmatched. CDR3 length: 15 residues. From germline, CDR1 is SGHRS and CDR2 YFSETQ. The DNA for the CDR3 is TGCGCCAGCAGCTATGTTAGCGGGATAGGGTACGAGCAGTACTTC. This codes for CASSYVSGIGYEQYF.

The chain employs TRBV5-1 and TRBJ2-7; a weak D match, TRBD2 (6 bases). The CDR3 consists of 12 residues. Trimming removed 3 bases from V and 5 bases from J, with 9 bases in between. Germline CDR1 reads SGHRS; CDR2 reads YFSETQ. The CDR3 nucleotides read TGCGCCAGCAGCTCCGGAGGGGACGAGCAGTACTTC. It specifies CASSSGGDEQYF.

The V call is TRBV10-1, the J call TRBJ2-1; possible D gene TRBD1, 6 bases. This CDR3 is 17 amino acids long. The germline V gene has CDR1 WNHNN and CDR2 SYGVQD (reference sequence). The germline V and J ends were trimmed by 3 bases and 0 bases, with 15 bases remaining between them. CDR3 nucleotide sequence: TGCGCCAGCAGTGACCCGACAGGCCCGAGCTCCTACAATGAGCAGTTCTTC. This codes for CASSDPTGPSSYNEQFF.

V and J are TRBV14 and TRBJ2-4, with a weak D call TRBD2 (5 bases). The germline CDR1 and CDR2 sequences are SGHDN and FVKESK. The germline V and J ends were trimmed by 1 base and 2 bases, with 9 bases remaining between them. This CDR3 has 15 residues. The CDR3 bases are TGTGCCAGCAGCCAAGGTCGAGGGTCCAAAAACATTCAGTACTTC. This codes for CASSQGRGSKNIQYF.

In its sample, this clone was seen a few times. This rearrangement joins TRBV2 to TRBJ2-1; 8 bases align to TRBD2. Germline loops: CDR1 SNHLY, CDR2 FYNNEI. With 7 bases clipped from V and 4 bases from J, the junction kept 9 bases outside the gene matches. The CDR3 spans 15 residues. The CDR3 loop reads CASKFRGGGYNEQFF. The CDR3 bases are TGTGCCAGCAAATTCCGGGGCGGGGGGTACAATGAGCAGTTCTTC.

For the CDR3, the DNA is TGTGCCAGCAGAGGGGTCCTGAGAGGGACACCCTACGAGCAGTACTTC. Translation gives CASRGVLRGTPYEQYF. V gene TRBV27 combines with J gene TRBJ2-5; D possibly corresponds to TRBD1 (6 bases). TRBJ2-7 matches the DNA end more closely, so the J call is doubtful. This CDR3 comprises 16 residues. Germline CDR1 and CDR2: MNHEY and SMNVEV (reference sequence).

The chain combines TRBV28 with TRBJ2-3; the match to TRBD1 covers 8 bases. V gave up 5 bases and J gave up 0 bases; unmatched junction bases: 7. Germline loops: CDR1 MDHEN, CDR2 SYDVKM. There are 16 residues in the CDR3. The CDR3 DNA reads as TGTGCCAGCAGTCCGAGGGGACAGGTTAGCACAGATACGCAGTATTTT. Amino acid sequence: CASSPRGQVSTDTQYF.

The rearrangement joins TRBV5-1 to TRBJ2-1; 8 positions agree with TRBD1. CDR3 size: 14 residues. Germline V CDR1 and CDR2: SGHRS, YFSETQ. After removal of 3 bases from V and 4 bases from J, the junction contained 3 bases not matched to a gene. DNA of the CDR3: TGCGCCAGCAGCTCGGGACAGGAATACAATGAGCAGTTCTTC. Translating it yields CASSSGQEYNEQFF.

V usage is TRBV14 and J usage is TRBJ2-5; D gene ambiguous. The CDR3 loop spans 15 amino acids. Trimming left V 2 bases short and J 5 bases short, with 15 bases between. The germline V gene encodes CDR1 SGHDN and CDR2 FVKESK. CDR3 DNA sequence: TGTGCCAGCAGCCAATCGAAAACTCTAAGGGAGACCCAGTACTTC. It is translated as CASSQSKTLRETQYF. Full variable domain (outside the CDR3, taken from reference TRBV14 and TRBJ2-5): EAGVTQFPSHSVIEKGQTVTLRCDPISGHDNLYWYRRVMGKEIKFLLHFVKESKQDESGMPNNRFLAERTGGTYSTLKVQPAELEDSGVYFCASSQSKTLRETQYFGPGTRLLVL.

The chain employs TRBV7-9 and TRBJ2-7, with unresolved D. The germline V gene encodes CDR1 SEHNR and CDR2 FQNEAQ (reference sequence). The germline V and J ends were trimmed by 2 bases and 0 bases, with 17 bases remaining between them. The CDR3 spans 17 residues. CDR3 residues: CASSLFGLGPSSYEQYF. The CDR3 bases are TGTGCCAGCAGCTTATTTGGGCTCGGGCCGAGCTCCTACGAGCAGTACTTC.

This rearrangement joins TRBV28 to TRBJ2-1; D remains unclear. With 1 base removed from V and 5 bases from J, the gap between germline ends came to 6 bases. Germline CDR1 is MDHEN and CDR2 is SYDVKM. This CDR3 is 13 amino acids long. CDR3 in DNA: TGTGCCAGCAGTTTATTGAGTGACAATGAGCAGTTCTTC. This translates into CASSLLSDNEQFF.

The V call is TRBV7-9, the J call TRBJ1-1; TRBD1 matches at 7 bases. The CDR3 is 13 residues long. Germline V gene data show CDR1 as SEHNR and CDR2 as FQNEAQ (reference sequence). The trim removed 5 bases at V and 5 bases at J, leaving 5 bases unmatched. As DNA, the CDR3 is TGTGCCAGCAGCCCTCAGGGGGGGACTGAAGCTTTCTTT. Protein product: CASSPQGGTEAFF. The entire variable domain, with the rest obtained from reference TRBV7-9 and TRBJ1-1, is as follows: DTGVSQNPRHKITKRGQNVTFRCDPISEHNRLYWYRQTLGQGPEFLTYFQNEAQLEKSRLLSDRFSAERPKGSFSTLEIQRTEQGDSAMYLCASSPQGGTEAFFGQGTRLTVV.

The chain uses TRBV19 and TRBJ1-5, with 7 bases aligning to TRBD1. Germline V gene lookup returns CDR1 LNHDA and CDR2 SQIVND (reference sequence). This CDR3 has 17 residues. Germline trimming cut 6 bases from V and 0 bases from J; bases unmatched to any gene: 11. The CDR3, as DNA: TGTGCCAGTAGCGCCGGGTCGGGACAGCATAGCAATCAGCCCCAGCATTTT. It yields the protein CASSAGSGQHSNQPQHF.

Points on this clone: Germline and junction disagree at one end, which may indicate a read error. This rearrangement joins TRBV11-2 to TRBJ2-5, with D possibly matching TRBD2 (6 bases). From germline, CDR1 is SGHAT and CDR2 FQNNGV. This CDR3 is built from 13 residues. CDR3 sequence (DNA): TGTGCCAGCAGCCTAGAGCGGGAAGAGACCCAGTACTTC. It translates to CASSLEREETQYF. Complete variable domain (other parts from reference TRBV11-2 and TRBJ2-5): EAGVAQSPRYKIIEKRQSVAFWCNPISGHATLYWYQQILGQGPKLLIQFQNNGVVDDSQLPKDRFSAERLKGVDSTLKIQPAKLEDSAVYLCASSLEREETQYFGPGTRLLVL.